This T cell receptor (beta chain) was obtained from a study of sequential checkpoint blockade in melanoma. Germline loops: CDR1 WSHSY, CDR2 SAAADI. This CDR3 is 15 amino acids long. The V gene lost 2 bases and the J gene lost 7 bases, with 14 bases spanning the gap. The table came from immunoSEQ multiplex PCR; TCRdb's copy has only in-frame clones and leaves some out. The sample yields just over 15,000 clones, 77% seen once. Treatment in this sample: randomized to nivolumab then ipilimumab (arm A) or the reverse (arm B). The V gene is TRBV10-2, the J gene TRBJ2-2; D is ambiguous. This clonotype originated in a human donor with melanoma. The starting material was CD8+ T cells sorted from blood (inferred from file names), obtained from a patient given nivolumab and ipilimumab in sequence. The CDR3 bases are TGCGCCAGCAGTGAGAGTTCTGCTACCGGCGGGGAGCTGTTTTTT. It specifies CASSESSATGGELFF.